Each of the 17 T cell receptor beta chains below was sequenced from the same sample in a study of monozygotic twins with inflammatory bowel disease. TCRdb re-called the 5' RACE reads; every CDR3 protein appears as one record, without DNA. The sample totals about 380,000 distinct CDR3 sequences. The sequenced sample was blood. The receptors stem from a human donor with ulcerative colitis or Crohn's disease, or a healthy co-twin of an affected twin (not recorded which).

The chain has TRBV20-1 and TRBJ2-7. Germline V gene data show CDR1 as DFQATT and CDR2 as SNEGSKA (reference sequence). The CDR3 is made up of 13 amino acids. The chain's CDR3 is CSFQWMGSYEQYF.

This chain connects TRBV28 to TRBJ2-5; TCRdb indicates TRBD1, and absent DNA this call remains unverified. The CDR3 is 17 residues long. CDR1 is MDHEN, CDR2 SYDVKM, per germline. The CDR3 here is CASSKAGGSVMVETQYF.

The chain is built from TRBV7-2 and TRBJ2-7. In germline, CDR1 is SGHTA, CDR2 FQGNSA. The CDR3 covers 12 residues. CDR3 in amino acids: CASSFGDYEQYF.

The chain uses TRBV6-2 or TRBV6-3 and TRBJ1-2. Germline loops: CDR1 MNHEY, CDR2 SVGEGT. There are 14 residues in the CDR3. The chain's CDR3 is CASILSGRNYGYTF.

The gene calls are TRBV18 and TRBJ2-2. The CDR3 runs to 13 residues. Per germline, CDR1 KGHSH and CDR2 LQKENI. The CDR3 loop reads CASSPILTGELFF.

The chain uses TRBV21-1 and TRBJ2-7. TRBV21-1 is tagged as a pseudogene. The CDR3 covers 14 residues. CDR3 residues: CASNSWGRYYEQYF.

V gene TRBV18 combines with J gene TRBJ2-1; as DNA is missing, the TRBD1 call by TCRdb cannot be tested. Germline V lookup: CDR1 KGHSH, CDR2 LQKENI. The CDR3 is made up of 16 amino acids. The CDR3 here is CASSPRRQGARDEQFF.

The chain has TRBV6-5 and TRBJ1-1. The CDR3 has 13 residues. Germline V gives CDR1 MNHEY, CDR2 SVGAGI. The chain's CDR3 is CASSLRVSGEAFF.

The CDR3 loop reads CASSESQVKSPLHF. The chain employs TRBV9 and TRBJ1-6; the TCRdb D gene call, TRBD1, has no DNA to confirm it. Germline CDR1 is SGDLS and CDR2 is YYNGEE. The CDR3 contains 14 residues.

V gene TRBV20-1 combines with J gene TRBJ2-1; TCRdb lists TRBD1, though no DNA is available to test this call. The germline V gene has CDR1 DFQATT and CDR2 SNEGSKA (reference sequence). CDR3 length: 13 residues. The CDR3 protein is CSVPGGLRDEQFF.

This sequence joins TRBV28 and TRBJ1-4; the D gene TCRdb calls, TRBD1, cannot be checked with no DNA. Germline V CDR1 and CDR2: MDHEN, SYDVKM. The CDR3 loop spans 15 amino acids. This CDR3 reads CASRGQGLLNEKLFF.

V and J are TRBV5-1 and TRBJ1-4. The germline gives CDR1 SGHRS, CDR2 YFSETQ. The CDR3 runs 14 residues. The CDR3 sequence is CASSFYGTNEKLFF. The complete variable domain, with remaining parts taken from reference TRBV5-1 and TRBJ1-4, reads KAGVTQTPRYLIKTRGQQVTLSCSPISGHRSVSWYQQTPGQGLQFLFEYFSETQRNKGNFPGRFSGRQFSNSRSEMNVSTLELGDSALYLCASSFYGTNEKLFFGSGTQLSVL.

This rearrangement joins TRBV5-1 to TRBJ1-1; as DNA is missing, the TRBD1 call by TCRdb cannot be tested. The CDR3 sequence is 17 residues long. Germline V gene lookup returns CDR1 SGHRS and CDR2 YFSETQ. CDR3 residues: CASSSETPDNLNTEAFF.

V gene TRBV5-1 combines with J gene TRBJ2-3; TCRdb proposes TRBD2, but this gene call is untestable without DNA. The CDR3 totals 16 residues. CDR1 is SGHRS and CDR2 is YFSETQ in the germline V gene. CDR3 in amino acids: CASSLPGLAAADTQYF. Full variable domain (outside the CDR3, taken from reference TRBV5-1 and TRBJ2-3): KAGVTQTPRYLIKTRGQQVTLSCSPISGHRSVSWYQQTPGQGLQFLFEYFSETQRNKGNFPGRFSGRQFSNSRSEMNVSTLELGDSALYLCASSLPGLAAADTQYFGPGTRLTVL.

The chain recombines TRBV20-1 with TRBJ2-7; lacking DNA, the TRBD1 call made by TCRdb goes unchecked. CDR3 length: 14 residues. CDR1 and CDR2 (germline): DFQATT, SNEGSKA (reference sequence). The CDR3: CSARDGEGLREQYF.

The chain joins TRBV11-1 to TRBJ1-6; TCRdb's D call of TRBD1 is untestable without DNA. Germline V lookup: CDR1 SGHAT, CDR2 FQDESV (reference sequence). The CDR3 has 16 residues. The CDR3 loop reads CASSPQRGVYNSPLHF.

The CDR3 reads CASSFSPGRNTEAFF. This chain links TRBV12-3 or TRBV12-4 with TRBJ1-1. The CDR3 runs to 15 residues.